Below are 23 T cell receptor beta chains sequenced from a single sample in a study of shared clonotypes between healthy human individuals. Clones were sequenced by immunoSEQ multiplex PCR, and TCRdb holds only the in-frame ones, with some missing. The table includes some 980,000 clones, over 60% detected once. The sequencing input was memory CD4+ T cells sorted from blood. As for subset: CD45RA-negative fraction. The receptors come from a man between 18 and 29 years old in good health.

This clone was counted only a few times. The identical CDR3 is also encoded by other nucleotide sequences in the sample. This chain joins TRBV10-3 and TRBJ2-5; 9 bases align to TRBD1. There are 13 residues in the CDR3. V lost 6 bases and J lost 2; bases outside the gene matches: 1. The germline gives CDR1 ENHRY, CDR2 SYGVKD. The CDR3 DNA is TGTGCCATCAGCGGACAGGGGCAAGAGACCCAGTACTTC. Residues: CAISGQGQETQYF.

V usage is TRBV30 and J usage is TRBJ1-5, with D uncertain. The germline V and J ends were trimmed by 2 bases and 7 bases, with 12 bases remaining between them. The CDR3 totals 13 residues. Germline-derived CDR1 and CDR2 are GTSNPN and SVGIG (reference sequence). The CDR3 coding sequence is TGTGCCTGGAGTAACCGCCTTGGACAGCCCCAGCATTTT. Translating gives CAWSNRLGQPQHF.

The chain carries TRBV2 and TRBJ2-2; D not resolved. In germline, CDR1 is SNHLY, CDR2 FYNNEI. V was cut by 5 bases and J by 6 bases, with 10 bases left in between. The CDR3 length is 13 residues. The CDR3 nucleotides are TGTGCCAGCAGTTCAACCCCCCCCGGGGAGCTGTTTTTT. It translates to CASSSTPPGELFF.

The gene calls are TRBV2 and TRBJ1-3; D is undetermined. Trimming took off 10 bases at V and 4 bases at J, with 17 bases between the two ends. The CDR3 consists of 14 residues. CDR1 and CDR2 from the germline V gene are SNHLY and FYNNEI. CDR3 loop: CATRREGLGNTIYF. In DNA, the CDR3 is TGTGCCACCCGTCGGGAAGGCCTGGGAAACACCATATATTTT.

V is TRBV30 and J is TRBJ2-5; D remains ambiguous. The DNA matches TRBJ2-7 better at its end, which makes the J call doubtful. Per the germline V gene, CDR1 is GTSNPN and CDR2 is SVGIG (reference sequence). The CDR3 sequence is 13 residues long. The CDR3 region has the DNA TGTGCCTGTACCCTGAGGACGACCTACGAGCAGTACTTC. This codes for CACTLRTTYEQYF.

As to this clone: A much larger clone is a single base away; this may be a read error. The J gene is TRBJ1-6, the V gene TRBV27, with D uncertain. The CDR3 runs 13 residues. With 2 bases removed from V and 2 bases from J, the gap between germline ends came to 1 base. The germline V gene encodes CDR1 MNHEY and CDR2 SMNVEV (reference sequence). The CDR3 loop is CASSLAYNSPLHF. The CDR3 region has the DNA TGTGCCAGCAGTTTAGCCTATAATTCACCCCTCCACTTT.

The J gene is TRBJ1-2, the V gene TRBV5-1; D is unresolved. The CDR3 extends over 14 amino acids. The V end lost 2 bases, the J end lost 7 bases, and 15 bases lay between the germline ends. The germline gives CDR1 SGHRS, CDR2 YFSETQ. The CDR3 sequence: CASSLDNEFRGYTF. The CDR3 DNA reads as TGCGCCAGCAGCTTAGACAATGAATTTCGTGGCTACACCTTC.

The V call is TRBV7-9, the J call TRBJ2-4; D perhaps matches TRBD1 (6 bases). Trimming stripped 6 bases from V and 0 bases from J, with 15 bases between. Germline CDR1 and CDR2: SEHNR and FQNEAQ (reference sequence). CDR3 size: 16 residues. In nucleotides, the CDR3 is TGTGCCAGCAGTCACCGGGACACAGTAGCCAAAAACATTCAGTACTTC. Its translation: CASSHRDTVAKNIQYF.

CDR3 amino acids: CASSRGQGNEQFF. The DNA of the CDR3 is TGTGCCAGCAGCAGGGGACAGGGCAATGAGCAGTTCTTC. The V gene is TRBV5-4, the J gene TRBJ2-1; TRBD1 aligns across 9 bases. Trimming at V came to 4 bases and at J to 6 bases, leaving 2 bases not matched to a gene. Germline values: CDR1 SGHNT, CDR2 YYREEE (reference sequence). The CDR3 consists of 13 residues.

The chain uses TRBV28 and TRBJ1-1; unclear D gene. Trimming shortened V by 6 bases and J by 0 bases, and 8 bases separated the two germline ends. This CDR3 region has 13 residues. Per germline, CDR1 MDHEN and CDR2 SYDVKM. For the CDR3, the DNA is TGTGCCAGCAGAGCTACAGTGAACACTGAAGCTTTCTTT. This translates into CASRATVNTEAFF.

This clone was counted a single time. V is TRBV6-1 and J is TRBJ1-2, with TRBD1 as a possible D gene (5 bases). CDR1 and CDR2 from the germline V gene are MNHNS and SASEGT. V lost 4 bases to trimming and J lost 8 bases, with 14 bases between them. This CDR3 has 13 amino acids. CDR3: CASSADGTGGYTF. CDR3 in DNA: TGTGCCAGCAGTGCTGACGGGACCGGAGGCTACACCTTC.

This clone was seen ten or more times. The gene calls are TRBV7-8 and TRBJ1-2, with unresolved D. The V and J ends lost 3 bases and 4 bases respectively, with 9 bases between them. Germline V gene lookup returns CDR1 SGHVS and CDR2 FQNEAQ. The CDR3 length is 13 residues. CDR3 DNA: TGTGCCAGCAGCTTCGAGGAAGTCTATGGCTACACCTTC. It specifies CASSFEEVYGYTF.

The CDR3 nucleotides are TGTGCCAGCAGCCGAGCCCTGTCCTACGAGCAGTACTTC. This encodes CASSRALSYEQYF. This rearrangement joins TRBV6-5 to TRBJ2-7; the D is unclear. Germline CDR1 is MNHEY and CDR2 is SVGAGI. V was shortened by 6 bases and J by 1 base, with 10 bases between the two germline ends. The length of the CDR3 is 13 residues.

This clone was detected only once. CDR3 region: CATLQGDIQYF. The CDR3 DNA is TGTGCCACTCTACAGGGTGACATTCAGTACTTC. The genes are TRBV10-3 and TRBJ2-4; possible D gene TRBD1, 6 bases. V shed 10 bases and J shed 8 bases, with 12 bases lying between them. Germline V CDR1 and CDR2: ENHRY, SYGVKD. This CDR3 spans 11 amino acids.

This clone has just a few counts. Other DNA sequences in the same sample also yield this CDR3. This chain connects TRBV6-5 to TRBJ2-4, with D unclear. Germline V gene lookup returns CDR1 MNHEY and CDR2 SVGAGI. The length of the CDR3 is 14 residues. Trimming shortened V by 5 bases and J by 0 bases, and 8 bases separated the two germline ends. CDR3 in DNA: TGTGCCAGCAGTCCCGGTACAGCCAAAAACATTCAGTACTTC. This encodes CASSPGTAKNIQYF.

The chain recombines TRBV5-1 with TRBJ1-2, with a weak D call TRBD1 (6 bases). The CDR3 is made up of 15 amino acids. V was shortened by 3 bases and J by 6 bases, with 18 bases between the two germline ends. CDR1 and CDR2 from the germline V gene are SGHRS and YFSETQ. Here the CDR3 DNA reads TGCGCCAGCAGCTCGGAAGGGGGAAAGAAAGATGGCTACACCTTC. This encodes CASSSEGGKKDGYTF.

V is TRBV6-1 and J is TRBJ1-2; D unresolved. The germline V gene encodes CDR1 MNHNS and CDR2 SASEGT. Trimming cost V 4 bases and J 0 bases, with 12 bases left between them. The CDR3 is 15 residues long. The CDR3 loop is CASSVFHLANYGYTF. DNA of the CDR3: TGTGCCAGCAGTGTTTTCCACCTCGCTAACTATGGCTACACCTTC.

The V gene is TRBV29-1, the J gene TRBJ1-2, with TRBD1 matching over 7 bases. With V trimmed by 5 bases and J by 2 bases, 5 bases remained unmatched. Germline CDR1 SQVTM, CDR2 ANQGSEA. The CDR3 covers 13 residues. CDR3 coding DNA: TGCAGCGTTACGACAGGGAGGAACTATGGCTACACCTTC. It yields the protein CSVTTGRNYGYTF.

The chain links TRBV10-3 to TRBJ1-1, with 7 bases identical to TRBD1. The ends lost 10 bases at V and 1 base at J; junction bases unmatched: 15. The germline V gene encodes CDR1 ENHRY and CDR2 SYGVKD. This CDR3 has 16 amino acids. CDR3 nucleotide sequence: TGTGCCACAAGGGGAGACAGGGACGGGGGGAACACTGAAGCTTTCTTT. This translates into CATRGDRDGGNTEAFF.

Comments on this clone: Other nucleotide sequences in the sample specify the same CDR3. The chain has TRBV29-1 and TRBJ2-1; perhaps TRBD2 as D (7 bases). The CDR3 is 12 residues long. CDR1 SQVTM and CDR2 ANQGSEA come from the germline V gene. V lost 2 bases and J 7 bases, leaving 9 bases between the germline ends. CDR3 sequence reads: CSVERGGNEQFF. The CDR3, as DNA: TGCAGCGTTGAAAGGGGGGGGAATGAGCAGTTCTTC.

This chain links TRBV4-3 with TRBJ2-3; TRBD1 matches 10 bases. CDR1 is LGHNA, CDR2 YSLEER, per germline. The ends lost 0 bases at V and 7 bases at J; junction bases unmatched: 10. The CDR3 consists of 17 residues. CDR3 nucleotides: TGCGCCAGCAGCCAAGATGGGGGACAGGGGAGTAGAAATACGCAGTATTTT. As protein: CASSQDGGQGSRNTQYF.

The CDR3 loop reads CAGGTGLGEQYF. For the CDR3, the DNA is TGTGCCGGGGGGACAGGGCTGGGGGAGCAGTACTTC. The chain combines TRBV6-1 with TRBJ2-7; TRBD1 agrees at 9 bases. Germline loops: CDR1 MNHNS, CDR2 SASEGT. Trimming removed 11 bases from V and 7 bases from J; junction bases left unmatched: 9. This CDR3 is 12 amino acids long.

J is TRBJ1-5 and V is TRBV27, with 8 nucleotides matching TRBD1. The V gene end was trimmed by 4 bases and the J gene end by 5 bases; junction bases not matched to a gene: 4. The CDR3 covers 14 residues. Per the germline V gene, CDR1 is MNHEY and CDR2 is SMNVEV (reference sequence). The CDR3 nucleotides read TGTGCCAGCAGTTCTAACAGGGGGGATCAGCCCCAGCATTTT. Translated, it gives CASSSNRGDQPQHF.